This is a list of T cell receptor beta chains from one sample in a study of T cell responses to AZD1222 COVID-19 vaccine. Profiled with immunoSEQ multiplex PCR; TCRdb holds only in-frame clones, not every one. Here the sample spans some 170,000 clones, about 93% being singletons. Specimen: peripheral blood, collected 28 days after the second dose of the MenACWY control vaccine. The receptors shown here come from an adult who received the MenACWY meningococcal vaccine as a control. Each CDR3 is given with its conserved first and last residue. A D gene is named only where the DNA matches it firmly. Only some rows state a clone size, as once, few, many or a class for expanded clones.

TRBD1 TRBJ1-5 NA TRBV2 TGTGCCAGCAGCCTGACAGGGTATAGCAATCAGCCCCAGCATTTT CASSLTGYSNQPQHF
TRBD1 TRBJ2-1 NA TRBV18 TGTGCCAGCTCACCATTGGGCCAACAGGGGAGAAGGGGCGGCGAGCAGTTCTTC CASSPLGQQGRRGGEQFF
NA TRBJ1-2 NA TRBV7-6 TGTGCCAGCAGCTCCCGGGGGACACTAGTTAACTATGGCTACACCTTC CASSSRGTLVNYGYTF
NA TRBJ2-2 NA TRBV24-1 TGTGCCACCAGTGGTGAGGGATACACCGGGGAGCTGTTTTTT CATSGEGYTGELFF
TRBD1 TRBJ1-6 NA TRBV28 TGTGCCAGCAGTTTCGGCAGGGGGTCACCCCTCCACTTT CASSFGRGSPLHF
NA TRBJ1-2 NA TRBV28 TGTGCCAGCAGTTTGGTAGGAGGGGCCTATGGCTACACCTTC CASSLVGGAYGYTF
NA TRBJ2-4 NA TRBV27 TGTGCCAGCAGTTTTATTAGTTTAGCCAAAAACATTCAGTACTTC CASSFISLAKNIQYF
NA TRBJ1-1 NA TRBV6-2/TRBV6-3 TGTGCCAGCAGTTATCCCGGACAGAACTATGATGAAGCTTTCTTT CASSYPGQNYDEAFF
NA TRBJ2-1 NA TRBV15 TGTGCCACCAGCAGGGACGGTCTGGGTGAGCAGTTCTTC CATSRDGLGEQFF
NA TRBJ1-1 NA TRBV19 TGTGCCAGTGTACCCGACAGGATGAACACTGAAGCTTTCTTT CASVPDRMNTEAFF
TRBD1 TRBJ1-1 NA TRBV7-9 TGTGCCAGCAGCCTGGACAGGGGGCTGGCCACTGAAGCTTTCTTT CASSLDRGLATEAFF
NA TRBJ1-1 NA TRBV27 TGTGCCAGCAGAGCGGGGCAGGGACGTGAAGCTTTCTTT CASRAGQGREAFF
NA TRBJ1-1 NA TRBV11-1 TGTGCCACCGGGGTCGGAAGGAGGAACACTGAAGCTTTCTTT CATGVGRRNTEAFF
NA TRBJ2-7 once TRBV10-2 TGCGCCAGCAGTCTACCGAAGACCCCATCCTACGAGCAGTACTTC CASSLPKTPSYEQYF
TRBD1 TRBJ1-1 NA TRBV6-2/TRBV6-3 TGTGCCAGCAGCAGACCCTCCGGGACAGCCTATGAAGCTTTCTTT CASSRPSGTAYEAFF
NA TRBJ2-7 NA TRBV21-1 TGTGCCAGCAGCAAAGTACTCGTAGGTCGGCGCTCCTACGAGCAGTACTTC CASSKVLVGRRSYEQYF
NA TRBJ1-2 NA TRBV5-1 TGCGCCAGCAGCTTACAGGGAGCTAACTATGGCTACACCTTC CASSLQGANYGYTF
NA TRBJ2-1 NA TRBV18 TGTGCCAGCTCACCACCGACAGCTCTGAGCGCCTACAATGAGCAGTTCTTC CASSPPTALSAYNEQFF
TRBD2 TRBJ2-3 NA TRBV7-2 TGTGCCAGCAGACAGAACTTAGCGGGCAGCACAGATACGCAGTATTTT CASRQNLAGSTDTQYF
TRBD2 TRBJ2-3 once TRBV7-2 TGTGCCAGCAGCCTAACCCGTGCGGGCGGGGGGGATCATACGCAGTATTTT CASSLTRAGGGDHTQYF
NA TRBJ2-2 NA TRBV7-3 TGTGCCAGCAGCTTAGGCCCAGTGACCGCGAACACCGGGGAGCTGTTTTTT CASSLGPVTANTGELFF
NA TRBJ1-2 NA TRBV5-8 TGTGCCAGCAGCTTGGGCGGGGGCTTCTATGGCTACACCTTC CASSLGGGFYGYTF
NA TRBJ1-2 NA TRBV19 TGTGCCAGTACCTCCGCGGACAGTAAGTTCTATGGCTACACCTTC CASTSADSKFYGYTF
NA TRBJ1-3 NA TRBV3-1/TRBV3-2 TGTGCCAGTGCAGGGATTTCGACTGGAAACACCATATATTTT CASAGISTGNTIYF
NA TRBJ1-2 once TRBV5-1 TGCGCCAGCAGCCAACAGGGTCATGGCTACACCTTC CASSQQGHGYTF
NA TRBJ2-7 NA TRBV7-2 TGTGCCAGCAGCCTTAAAACAGGTTACGAGCAGTACTTC CASSLKTGYEQYF
NA TRBJ1-1 NA TRBV6-5 TGTGCCAGCAGTTACTCGAGTAGGGGAACCAGTGAAGCTTTCTTT CASSYSSRGTSEAFF
NA TRBJ1-4 NA TRBV7-8 TGTGCCAGCAGCTTAGATTATGAAAAACTGTTTTTT CASSLDYEKLFF
NA TRBJ1-1 NA TRBV2 TGTGCCAGCAGGGCTTTAGGGGCGATGAACACTGAAGCTTTCTTT CASRALGAMNTEAFF
TRBD1 TRBJ1-2 NA TRBV7-8 TGTGCCAGCACCCCGTACTTTGGGACAGGGGGCCTGGGAGGCTACACCTTC CASTPYFGTGGLGGYTF
NA TRBJ1-5 few TRBV2 TGTGCCAGCAGACGAGACAGAATTAGCAATCAGCCCCAGCATTTT CASRRDRISNQPQHF
NA TRBJ1-5 once TRBV3-1/TRBV3-2 TGTGCCAGCAGCCAATTGTTGAGTCAGCCCCAGCATTTT CASSQLLSQPQHF
TRBD1 TRBJ1-1 NA TRBV12-5 TGTGCTAGTGGTTTGCTTCCAGGGGGCGGGACTGAAGCTTTCTTT CASGLLPGGGTEAFF
TRBD2 TRBJ2-4 few TRBV4-1 TGCGCCAGCAGCCGAGATAGCGGGGGGGCAAACATTCAGTACTTC CASSRDSGGANIQYF
NA TRBJ2-3 NA TRBV6-5 TGTGCCAGCAGTTACTCGAGTTTCGTTAGGACCGATACGCAGTATTTT CASSYSSFVRTDTQYF
TRBD1 TRBJ2-2 NA TRBV2 TGTGCCAGCAGACAGCGGACAGGGATGTCCGGGGAGCTGTTTTTT CASRQRTGMSGELFF
TRBD2 TRBJ2-7 once TRBV7-3 TGTGCCAGCAGCTCGGGGGGTAGCTCCTACGAGCAGTACTTC CASSSGGSSYEQYF
TRBD1 TRBJ1-1 NA TRBV7-9 TGTGCCAGCAGCCATCCGGGACAGGGGAACACTGAAGCTTTCTTT CASSHPGQGNTEAFF
NA TRBJ1-5 NA TRBV28 TGTGCCAGCAGTTTGGACAATCAGCCCCAGCATTTT CASSLDNQPQHF
NA TRBJ2-2 few TRBV11-1 TGTGCCAGCAGCTTAGGGGCAGGGGAGCTGTTTTTT CASSLGAGELFF